This T cell receptor (beta chain) was recovered during a study of blood T cells in healthy people across ages. CDR1 is SNHLY and CDR2 is FYNNEI in the germline V gene. CDR3 length: 13 amino acids. V was cut by 7 bases and J by 0 bases, with 7 bases left in between. Notes on this clonotype: Its antigen is undetermined.

Overall study results and limits: With donor CMV status unknown, expanded clonotype changes were possibly confounded. With age, beta diversity per million T cells declined roughly linearly, significantly by 40 to 50.

A sample-barcoded 5' primer and a J-beta primer mix were used in a second PCR of roughly 6 to 11 cycles. From the 5' RACE reads, TCRdb called clonotypes with MiXCR, one entry per CDR3 protein. The table records some 780,000 distinct CDR3 sequences, about 61% of them present only once. Donors were systemically healthy Caucasian individuals from Russia aged about 6 to 100 years. For every donor, a draw yielded around 9.4 milliliters of peripheral blood. The rearrangement uses TRBV2 and TRBJ2-1; D not resolved. Material: blood. The sequence was collected from a man between 40 and 49 years old in good health. CDR3 residues: CASKTYSYNEQFF. Here the CDR3 DNA reads TGTGCCAGCAAGACCTACTCCTACAATGAGCAGTTCTTC.